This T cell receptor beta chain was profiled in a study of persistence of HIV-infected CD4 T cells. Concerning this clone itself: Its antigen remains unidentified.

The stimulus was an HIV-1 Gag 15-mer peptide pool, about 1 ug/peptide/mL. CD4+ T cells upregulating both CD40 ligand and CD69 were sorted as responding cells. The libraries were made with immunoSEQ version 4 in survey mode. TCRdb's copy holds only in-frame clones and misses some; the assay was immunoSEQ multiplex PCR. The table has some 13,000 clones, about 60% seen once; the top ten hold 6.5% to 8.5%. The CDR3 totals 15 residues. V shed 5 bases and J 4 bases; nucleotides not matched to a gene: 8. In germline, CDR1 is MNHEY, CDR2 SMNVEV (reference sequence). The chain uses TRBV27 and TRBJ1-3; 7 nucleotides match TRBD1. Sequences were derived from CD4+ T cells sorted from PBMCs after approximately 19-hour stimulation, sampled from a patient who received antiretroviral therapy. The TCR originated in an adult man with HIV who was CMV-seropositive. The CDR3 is CASSADRVNGNTIYF. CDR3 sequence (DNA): TGTGCCAGCAGTGCCGACAGGGTAAACGGAAACACCATATATTTT.